This T cell receptor beta chain came from a study of blood T cell dynamics during melanoma immunotherapy. Study-wide background: Metastatic melanoma patients received first-line pembrolizumab or nivolumab plus ipilimumab. Findings and limits, study-wide: It remained unknown if the driving T cell clones were melanoma-specific.

Germline CDR1 LGHNA, CDR2 YSLEER. The J segment lost 5 bases and the V segment lost 2 bases, leaving 8 bases of the junction unmatched. The CDR3 runs to 15 residues. Time point described: week 3, after first cycle of checkpoint inhibitor. Patients had no prior systemic cancer treatment, immunosuppressants or other active cancers. Every bulk PBMC sample received the same 350 ng of DNA. Assay: immunoSEQ multiplex PCR; the TCRdb copy retains only in-frame clones and omits some. The sample yields about 11,000 clones, approximately 81% seen once. Concerning this clone: Its target is unknown.

This sequence joins TRBV4-3 and TRBJ1-1; 7 nucleotides agree with TRBD1. Material: blood, obtained from a patient treated with checkpoint blockade. The source is a human donor with melanoma. The CDR3, as DNA: TGCGCCAGCAGCCAAAAACCGCTCAGGGGGACTGAAGCTTTCTTT. Protein product: CASSQKPLRGTEAFF.